The 3 T cell receptor beta chains in this list originate from one sample, sequenced in a study of cytomegalovirus exposure and HLA in healthy donors. PCR employed 60 Vbeta and 13 Jbeta primers. Profiling relied on immunoSEQ multiplex PCR, and the TCRdb table lists in-frame clones only, not all of them. Among under 110,000 clones listed, approximately 85% were seen once. The source material was PBMCs. All receptors derive from a man aged 25 to 40 in good health and CMV-seronegative.

This chain connects TRBV5-1 to TRBJ2-5, with 15 bases that match TRBD2. The CDR3 totals 17 residues. J was trimmed by 4 bases and V by 4 bases; bases with no gene match: 8. Germline lookup yields CDR1 SGHRS and CDR2 YFSETQ. In nucleotides, the CDR3 is TGCGCCAGCAGCCCCCGCCGGACTAGCGGGGGGGGAGAGACCCAGTACTTC. Protein product: CASSPRRTSGGGETQYF.

This sequence joins TRBV19 and TRBJ1-2; D may be TRBD1 (6 bases). This CDR3 is built from 13 residues. The germline gives CDR1 LNHDA, CDR2 SQIVND (reference sequence). Trimming shortened V by 6 bases and J by 4 bases, and 12 bases separated the two germline ends. CDR3 amino acids: CASSGGALYGYTF. CDR3 bases: TGTGCCAGTAGCGGGGGGGCCCTCTATGGCTACACCTTC. Filled out from reference TRBV19 and TRBJ1-2, the complete variable domain reads DGGITQSPKYLFRKEGQNVTLSCEQNLNHDAMYWYRQDPGQGLRLIYYSQIVNDFQKGDIAEGYSVSREKKESFPLTVTSAQKNPTAFYLCASSGGALYGYTFGSGTRLTVV.

The gene calls are TRBV15 and TRBJ1-2, with TRBD1 identical over 8 bases. CDR3 length equals 14 residues. V dropped 4 bases and J dropped 4; count of bases not matched to a gene: 5. Germline V lookup: CDR1 LNHNV, CDR2 YYDKDF (reference sequence). CDR3 residues: CATSKGQGGYGYTF. The CDR3 DNA reads as TGTGCCACCAGCAAAGGACAGGGCGGCTATGGCTACACCTTC.